This paragraph covers one T cell receptor (beta chain) sequence. The sample comes from a study of T cell changes during pregnancy in multiple sclerosis. The data were produced by immunoSEQ multiplex PCR, yet TCRdb's version contains in-frame clones alone and is incomplete. The data show about 45,000 clones, approximately 96% seen once. Germline V lookup: CDR1 MNHEY, CDR2 SVGAGI. Trimming cost V 5 bases and J 1 base; bases outside gene matches: 3. The CDR3 has 15 amino acids. This receptor was taken from a female donor with multiple sclerosis, enrolled in a pregnancy study. Sample: peripheral blood, taken in the second trimester of pregnancy. The rearrangement joins TRBV6-5 to TRBJ2-3, with 10 bases fitting TRBD2. CDR3 sequence: CASSLLAGGTDTQYF. The CDR3, as DNA: TGTGCCAGCAGTCTTCTAGCGGGAGGCACAGATACGCAGTATTTT.